One and the same sample provided the 26 T cell receptor beta chains below, sequenced in a study of blood T cells in healthy people across ages. A sample-barcoded 5' primer and a J-beta primer mix were used in a second PCR of roughly 6 to 12 cycles. MiXCR, applied by TCRdb to the 5' RACE reads, yields one record per CDR3 protein. Of 700,000 to 850,000 distinct CDR3 sequences in the sample, about 53% were seen once. Input material: blood. The receptors shown here come from a man older than 75 in good health.

The chain combines TRBV25-1 with TRBJ1-2, with D perhaps TRBD1 (6 bases). The CDR3 runs to 14 residues. With 4 bases removed from V and 5 bases from J, the gap between germline ends came to 14 bases. Germline CDR1 and CDR2: MGHDK and SYGVNS. The CDR3 here is CASSGSWGAYGYTF. The CDR3 DNA reads as TGTGCCAGCAGTGGTTCATGGGGGGCATATGGCTACACCTTC.

This clonotype was detected only a few times. V is TRBV3-1 and J is TRBJ2-7; 11 bases line up with TRBD2. This CDR3 spans 16 amino acids. V lost 6 bases, J lost 0 bases, and 7 bases stayed unmatched. The V gene's germline CDR1 is LGHDT and CDR2 YNNKEL (reference sequence). CDR3 loop: CASSRTSGSYSYEQYF. The CDR3 nucleotides are TGTGCCAGCAGTCGTACTAGCGGGAGTTACTCCTACGAGCAGTACTTC.

This clonotype was counted a few times. The V and J genes are TRBV29-1 and TRBJ1-2; 7 positions agree with TRBD1. The germline V gene has CDR1 SQVTM and CDR2 ANQGSEA. Trimming took 7 bases from V and 6 from J; bases not matched to a gene: 11. The CDR3 consists of 13 residues. The CDR3, as DNA: TGCAGCGCCGCCTATGAGGGGGCAAATGGCTACACCTTC. This translates into CSAAYEGANGYTF.

This clonotype was counted only a few times. The chain couples TRBV24-1 to TRBJ2-5; D gene unclear. CDR1 and CDR2 from the germline V gene are KGHDR and SFDVKD. V was clipped by 4 bases and J by 7 bases, with 15 bases between them. There are 14 residues in the CDR3. CDR3 in amino acids: CATSDPDGWSTQYF. The CDR3 bases are TGTGCCACCAGTGACCCGGACGGGTGGTCGACCCAGTACTTC.

The J gene is TRBJ1-4, the V gene TRBV24-1, with D hard to call. Germline CDR1 KGHDR, CDR2 SFDVKD. V was shortened by 3 bases and J by 12 bases, with 16 bases between the two germline ends. This CDR3 contains 14 residues. The CDR3 region has the DNA TGTGCCACCAGTGATCAAAGGACCGGACCCGAACTGTTTTTT. Protein product: CATSDQRTGPELFF.

This chain connects TRBV12-3 or TRBV12-4 to TRBJ1-2; perhaps TRBD1 as D (6 bases). V was clipped by 5 bases and J by 7 bases, with 17 bases between them. CDR3 length: 14 amino acids. The DNA for the CDR3 is TGTGCCAGCAGTCCCACCGGGGGCCGCCCTGGCTACACCTTC. Its translation: CASSPTGGRPGYTF.

Worth noting for this clonotype: At one of its ends the junction is not consistent with the germline gene, which may arise from a read error. CDR3 sequence (DNA): TGTGCCAGTAGTATCTTACAGGGTGGGAATTCACCCCCCCACTTT. Its translation: CASSILQGGNSPPHF. This chain joins TRBV19 and TRBJ1-6; perhaps TRBD1 as D (6 bases). CDR1 is LNHDA and CDR2 is SQIVND in the germline V gene (reference sequence). The CDR3 consists of 15 residues.

This chain links TRBV12-3 or TRBV12-4 with TRBJ2-1; D not resolved. The end of the DNA fits TRBJ2-7 better, so the J call may be wrong. The CDR3 has 13 amino acids. CDR3 nucleotides: TGTGCCAGCAGTACCGGAGCGTCCCTTAAGCAGTACTTC. Its protein is CASSTGASLKQYF.

This clonotype was picked up a small number of times. The V and J genes are TRBV27 and TRBJ2-5, with D tentatively TRBD2 (6 bases). The germline CDR1 and CDR2 sequences are MNHEY and SMNVEV (reference sequence). V was shortened by 8 bases and J by 4 bases, with 17 bases between the two germline ends. This CDR3 spans 14 amino acids. CDR3 DNA sequence: TGTGCCAGCGGAACCCGCGGGGCGAGAGAGACCCAGTACTTC. Protein: CASGTRGARETQYF.

The chain is built from TRBV7-9 and TRBJ1-2, with D possibly TRBD1 on 6 matching bases. The ends were cut back, 1 base at V and 2 bases at J, with 8 bases in the middle. Germline values: CDR1 SEHNR, CDR2 FQNEAQ (reference sequence). This CDR3 has 14 amino acids. The CDR3 protein is CASSLGTVNYGYTF. The CDR3 DNA reads as TGTGCCAGCAGCTTAGGGACAGTAAACTATGGCTACACCTTC.

This clonotype was seen only a few times. This sequence joins TRBV6-5 and TRBJ1-4; D is unclear. Trimming stripped 5 bases from V and 8 bases from J, with 9 bases between. CDR1 and CDR2 from the germline V gene are MNHEY and SVGAGI. CDR3 size: 12 residues. In nucleotides, the CDR3 is TGTGCCAGCAGTAGGGTCGGCGAAAAACTGTTTTTT. It encodes CASSRVGEKLFF.

This chain links TRBV7-2 with TRBJ2-7, with 11 nucleotides matching TRBD2. The CDR3 sequence is 13 residues long. CDR1 SGHTA and CDR2 FQGNSA come from the germline V gene. V was clipped by 6 bases and J by 3 bases; unmatched bases: 1. As DNA, the CDR3 is TGTGCCAGCAGGGGACTAGCGGACTACGAGCAGTACTTC. Protein: CASRGLADYEQYF.

The rearrangement links TRBV4-1 to TRBJ2-5; possibly TRBD1 for D (5 bases). The length of the CDR3 is 16 residues. The ends were cut back, 0 bases at V and 11 bases at J, with 22 bases in the middle. Germline loops: CDR1 MGHRA, CDR2 YSYEKL. CDR3 DNA: TGCGCCAGCAGCCAAGATGGGGCCCCTCTCGAGAGAGAGCAGTACTTC. Residues: CASSQDGAPLEREQYF.

The genes are TRBV5-4 and TRBJ2-4, with D perhaps being TRBD1 or TRBD2 (5 bases each). The DNA matches TRBJ2-7 better at its end, which makes the J call doubtful. This CDR3 region has 15 residues. Germline V lookup: CDR1 SGHNT, CDR2 YYREEE (reference sequence). The CDR3 bases are TGTGCCAGCAGCTTACCCGGGACGCCAGCCTACGAGCAGTACTTC. It encodes CASSLPGTPAYEQYF.

The rearrangement links TRBV7-2 to TRBJ2-4, with D uncertain. The DNA end lines up better with TRBJ2-7; the J call may be wrong. The CDR3 is 14 residues long. Germline-derived CDR1 and CDR2 are SGHTA and FQGNSA. The CDR3 protein is CASSLEMGVYEQYF. The CDR3 DNA sequence: TGTGCCAGCAGCTTAGAGATGGGCGTCTACGAGCAGTACTTC.

This clonotype came up once. The chain is built from TRBV5-1 and TRBJ2-3; possibly TRBD1 for D (6 bases). CDR3 size: 14 residues. V was shortened by 0 bases and J by 9 bases, with 14 bases between the two germline ends. Per germline, CDR1 SGHRS and CDR2 YFSETQ. This CDR3 is CASSLAGATLTQYF. The CDR3 DNA is TGCGCCAGCAGCTTGGCAGGGGCAACCCTCACGCAGTATTTT.

The CDR3 region is CATSDGRVAYNEQFF. The CDR3 nucleotides are TGTGCCACCTCTGACGGGAGGGTCGCCTACAATGAGCAGTTCTTC. The chain links TRBV24-1 to TRBJ2-1; 8 bases are a match to TRBD2. The germline gives CDR1 KGHDR, CDR2 SFDVKD. The CDR3 runs 15 residues. J gave up 2 bases and V 9 bases, and 8 bases lay outside the gene matches.

This chain connects TRBV5-1 to TRBJ1-1, with 9 bases that match TRBD1. Germline values: CDR1 SGHRS, CDR2 YFSETQ. The ends lost 4 bases at V and 3 bases at J; junction bases unmatched: 10. This CDR3 contains 16 residues. CDR3 nucleotide sequence: TGCGCCAGCAGCCTGGACAGGGGATTTGTAGACACTGAAGCTTTCTTT. Its protein product is CASSLDRGFVDTEAFF.

The rearrangement joins TRBV5-1 to TRBJ2-5, with a tentative D call TRBD1 (6 bases). Trimming shortened V by 0 bases and J by 3 bases, and 12 bases separated the two germline ends. Germline CDR1 reads SGHRS; CDR2 reads YFSETQ. The CDR3 totals 15 residues. CDR3 in DNA: TGCGCCAGCAGCTTGGGGACAGCTGGAGAAGAGACCCAGTACTTC. Its translation is CASSLGTAGEETQYF.

Points on this clonotype: Its ends do not fully match the called genes, so a read error is possible. This chain links TRBV13 with TRBJ2-3; perhaps TRBD1 as D (6 bases). Germline CDR1 PRHDT, CDR2 FYEKMQ (reference sequence). The CDR3 extends over 14 amino acids. The CDR3 loop reads CACSLGGRGDTQYF. Written as DNA, the CDR3 is TGTGCCTGCAGCTTAGGCGGCAGGGGAGATACGCAGTATTTT. Full variable domain (outside the CDR3, taken from reference TRBV13 and TRBJ2-3): AAGVIQSPRHLIKEKRETATLKCYPIPRHDTVYWYQQGPGQDPQFLISFYEKMQSDKGSIPDRFSAQQFSDYHSELNMSSLELGDSALYFCACSLGGRGDTQYFGPGTRLTVL.

The chain recombines TRBV5-1 with TRBJ2-3; the match to TRBD2 covers 10 bases. J gave up 0 bases and V 3 bases, and 13 bases lay outside the gene matches. The germline CDR1 and CDR2 sequences are SGHRS and YFSETQ. CDR3 length: 19 residues. CDR3 DNA sequence: TGCGCCAGCAGCTCGGGCCAGCGACTAGCGGGTTTGAGCACAGATACGCAGTATTTT. Its protein product is CASSSGQRLAGLSTDTQYF.

V and J are TRBV5-1 and TRBJ2-1; TRBD2 aligns across 7 bases. The CDR3 runs 16 residues. Per germline, CDR1 SGHRS and CDR2 YFSETQ. V shed 0 bases, J shed 5 bases, and the junction held 8 bases outside the gene matches. The CDR3 reads CASSLEAGVLHNEQFF. CDR3 DNA: TGCGCCAGCAGCTTGGAGGCGGGAGTGCTTCACAATGAGCAGTTCTTC. The full variable domain, rest sourced from reference TRBV5-1 and TRBJ2-1, is KAGVTQTPRYLIKTRGQQVTLSCSPISGHRSVSWYQQTPGQGLQFLFEYFSETQRNKGNFPGRFSGRQFSNSRSEMNVSTLELGDSALYLCASSLEAGVLHNEQFFGPGTRLTVL.

The chain combines TRBV7-3 with TRBJ2-3; 7 bases align to TRBD1. V was pared by 5 bases and J by 2 bases, with 13 bases of the junction left unmatched. The V gene's germline CDR1 is SGHTA and CDR2 FQGTGA. The CDR3 spans 17 residues. Here the CDR3 DNA reads TGTGCCAGCAGCCCCCAAGGGGGCAGAGGATACACAGATACGCAGTATTTT. This translates into CASSPQGGRGYTDTQYF.

A single count supports this clonotype. This rearrangement joins TRBV6-6 to TRBJ2-7; D is possibly TRBD1 or TRBD2 (5 bases each). Trimming took 7 bases from V and 7 from J, leaving 23 bases between them. The CDR3 loop spans 15 amino acids. The V gene's germline CDR1 is MNHNY and CDR2 SVGAGI (reference sequence). The CDR3 region is CASTRVGLEGNEQYF. The CDR3, as DNA: TGTGCCAGCACTCGGGTGGGGCTAGAGGGCAATGAGCAGTACTTC.

The chain has TRBV29-1 and TRBJ2-4, with TRBD1 identical over 7 bases. Germline V gene lookup returns CDR1 SQVTM and CDR2 ANQGSEA. The trim removed 4 bases at V and 7 bases at J, leaving 10 bases unmatched. This CDR3 has 14 residues. Here the CDR3 reads CSVGVKGAGNIQYF. DNA for the CDR3: TGCAGCGTTGGGGTGAAGGGGGCTGGGAACATTCAGTACTTC.

In this sample, this clonotype turned up a few times. The chain joins TRBV20-1 to TRBJ2-7; D might be TRBD2 (6 bases). The ends were cut back, 6 bases at V and 5 bases at J, with 20 bases in the middle. This CDR3 has 14 amino acids. CDR1 and CDR2 from the germline V gene are DFQATT and SNEGSKA (reference sequence). This CDR3 reads CSARDISTRDEQYF. Here the CDR3 DNA reads TGCAGTGCCCGTGATATCTCGACTAGGGACGAGCAGTACTTC.